This TCR beta chain comes out of a study of post-analysis software for immune sequencing data. Background on the study: Disease trajectories encompassed relapsing-remitting, secondary progressive and progressive-relapsing multiple sclerosis. Study-level findings and limits: When the samples were clustered directly with F measure, those that had been prepared in the same batch showed strong co-clustering. Patients with multiple sclerosis recorded significantly lower normalized Chao1 diversity than controls, the study found. TRBV5-6, TRBV5-1 and TRBV20-1 were among 4 or 5 TRBV segments more frequent in patients than controls.

V was shortened by 0 bases and J by 6 bases, with 12 bases between the two germline ends. The CDR3 runs 13 residues. CDR1 is DFQATT and CDR2 is SNEGSKA in the germline V gene (reference sequence). Remarks on this clonotype: What it recognizes is unknown.

Carried by the TCR beta cDNA libraries were unique molecular identifiers. TCRdb reanalysed the PCR reads using MiXCR and keeps one entry per CDR3 protein. The table lists 750,000 to 950,000 distinct CDR3 sequences, 53% of them singletons, with 4.6% in the top ten. Sequenced material: blood. V and J are TRBV20-1 and TRBJ2-7; D is perhaps TRBD2 (5 bases). This receptor was obtained from a girl aged 5 to 17 with multiple sclerosis. CDR3 coding DNA: TGCAGTGCTAGAGATGGGAGCGGCTGCGAGCAGTACTTC. This encodes CSARDGSGCEQYF.